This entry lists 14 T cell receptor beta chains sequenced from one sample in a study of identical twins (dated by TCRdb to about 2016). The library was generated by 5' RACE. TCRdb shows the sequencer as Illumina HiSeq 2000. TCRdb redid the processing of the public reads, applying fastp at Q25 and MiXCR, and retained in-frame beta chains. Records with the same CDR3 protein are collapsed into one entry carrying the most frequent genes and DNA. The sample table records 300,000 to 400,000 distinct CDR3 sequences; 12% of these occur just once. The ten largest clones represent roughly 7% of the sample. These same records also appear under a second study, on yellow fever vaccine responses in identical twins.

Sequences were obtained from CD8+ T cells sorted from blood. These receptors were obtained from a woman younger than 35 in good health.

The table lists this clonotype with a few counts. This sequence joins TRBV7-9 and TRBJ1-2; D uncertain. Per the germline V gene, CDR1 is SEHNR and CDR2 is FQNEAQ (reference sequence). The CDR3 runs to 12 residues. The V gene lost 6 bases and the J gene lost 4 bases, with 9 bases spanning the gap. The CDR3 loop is CASSITGYGYTF. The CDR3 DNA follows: TGTGCCAGCAGTATAACCGGCTATGGCTACACCTTC.

The DNA of the CDR3 is TGTGCCAGCAGCCTAGGCGCACTTACAACCGGGGAGCTGTTTTTT. Its protein is CASSLGALTTGELFF. V usage is TRBV7-9 and J usage is TRBJ2-2; no clear D. Trimming took 5 bases from V and 5 from J, leaving 15 bases between them. The CDR3 length is 15 residues. The germline V gene encodes CDR1 SEHNR and CDR2 FQNEAQ (reference sequence).

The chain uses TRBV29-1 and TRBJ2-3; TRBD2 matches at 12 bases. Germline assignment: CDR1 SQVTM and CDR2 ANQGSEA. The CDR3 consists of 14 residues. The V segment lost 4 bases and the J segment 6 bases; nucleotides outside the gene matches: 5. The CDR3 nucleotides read TGCAGCGTTGCTGGGACTAGCGGGCCGGATACGCAGTATTTT. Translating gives CSVAGTSGPDTQYF.

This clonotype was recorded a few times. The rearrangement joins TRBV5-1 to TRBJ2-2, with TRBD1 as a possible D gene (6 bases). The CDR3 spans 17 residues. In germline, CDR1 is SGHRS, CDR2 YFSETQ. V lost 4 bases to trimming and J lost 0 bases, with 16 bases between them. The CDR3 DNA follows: TGCGCCAGCAGCCAGGGGTGGGCGGACCCGAACACCGGGGAGCTGTTTTTT. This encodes CASSQGWADPNTGELFF. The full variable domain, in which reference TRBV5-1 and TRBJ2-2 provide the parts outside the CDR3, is KAGVTQTPRYLIKTRGQQVTLSCSPISGHRSVSWYQQTPGQGLQFLFEYFSETQRNKGNFPGRFSGRQFSNSRSEMNVSTLELGDSALYLCASSQGWADPNTGELFFGEGSRLTVL.

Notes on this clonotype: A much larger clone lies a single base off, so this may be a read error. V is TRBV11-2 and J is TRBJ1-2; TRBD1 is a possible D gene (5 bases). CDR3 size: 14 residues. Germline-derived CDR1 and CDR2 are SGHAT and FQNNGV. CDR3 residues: CASSSARGIYSYTF. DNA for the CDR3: TGTGCCAGCAGCTCCGCTAGGGGCATCTATAGCTACACCTTC.

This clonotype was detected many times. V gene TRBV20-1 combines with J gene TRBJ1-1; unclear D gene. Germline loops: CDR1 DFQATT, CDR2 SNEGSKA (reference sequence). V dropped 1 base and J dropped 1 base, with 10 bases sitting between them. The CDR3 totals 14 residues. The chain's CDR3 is CSARVLQTNTEAFF. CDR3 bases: TGCAGTGCTAGAGTTTTACAGACGAACACTGAAGCTTTCTTT.

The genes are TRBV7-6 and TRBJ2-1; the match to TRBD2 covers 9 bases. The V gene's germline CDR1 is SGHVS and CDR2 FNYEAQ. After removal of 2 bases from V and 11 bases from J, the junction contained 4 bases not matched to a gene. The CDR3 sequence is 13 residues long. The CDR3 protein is CASSLSLAGKQFF. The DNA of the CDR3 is TGTGCCAGCAGCTTAAGTCTAGCGGGGAAGCAGTTCTTC.

CDR3 sequence reads: CATSRPSTDTQYF. CDR3 DNA sequence: TGTGCCACCAGCAGACCTAGCACAGATACGCAGTATTTT. This sequence joins TRBV15 and TRBJ2-3; D gene unclear. Germline CDR1 reads LNHNV; CDR2 reads YYDKDF (reference sequence). With 2 bases removed from V and 0 bases from J, the gap between germline ends came to 3 bases. This CDR3 region has 13 residues.

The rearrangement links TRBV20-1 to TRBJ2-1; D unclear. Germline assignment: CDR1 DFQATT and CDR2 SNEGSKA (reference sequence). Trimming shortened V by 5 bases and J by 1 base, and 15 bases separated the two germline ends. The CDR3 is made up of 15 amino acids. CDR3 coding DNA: TGCAGTGCTTTGGACGGAGAGGCTTCCTACAATGAGCAGTTCTTC. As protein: CSALDGEASYNEQFF.

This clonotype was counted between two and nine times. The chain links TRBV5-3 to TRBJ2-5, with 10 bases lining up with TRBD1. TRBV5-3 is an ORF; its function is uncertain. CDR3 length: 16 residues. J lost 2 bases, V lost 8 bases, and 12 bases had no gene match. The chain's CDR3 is CASRTGGPNKQETQYF. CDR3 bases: TGTGCCAGTCGGACAGGGGGGCCTAACAAGCAAGAGACCCAGTACTTC.

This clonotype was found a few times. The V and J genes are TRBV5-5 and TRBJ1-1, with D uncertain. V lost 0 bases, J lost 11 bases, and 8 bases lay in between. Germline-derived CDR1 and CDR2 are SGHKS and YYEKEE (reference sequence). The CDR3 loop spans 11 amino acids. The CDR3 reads CASSLALVAFF. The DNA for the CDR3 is TGTGCCAGCAGCTTGGCCCTCGTGGCTTTCTTT.

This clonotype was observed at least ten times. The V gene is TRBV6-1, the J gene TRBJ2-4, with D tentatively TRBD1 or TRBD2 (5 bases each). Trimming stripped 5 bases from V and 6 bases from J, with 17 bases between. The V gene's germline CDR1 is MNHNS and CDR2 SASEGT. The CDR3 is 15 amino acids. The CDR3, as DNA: TGTGCCAGCAGTCCCTCCTGGGGGACGAGAAACATTCAGTACTTC. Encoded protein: CASSPSWGTRNIQYF.

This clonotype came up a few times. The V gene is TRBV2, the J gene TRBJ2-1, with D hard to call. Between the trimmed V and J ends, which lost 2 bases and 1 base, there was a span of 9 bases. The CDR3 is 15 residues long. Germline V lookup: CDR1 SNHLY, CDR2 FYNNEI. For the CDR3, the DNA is TGTGCCAGCAGTGAATCTCGTGTGTCCTACAATGAGCAGTTCTTC. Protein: CASSESRVSYNEQFF.

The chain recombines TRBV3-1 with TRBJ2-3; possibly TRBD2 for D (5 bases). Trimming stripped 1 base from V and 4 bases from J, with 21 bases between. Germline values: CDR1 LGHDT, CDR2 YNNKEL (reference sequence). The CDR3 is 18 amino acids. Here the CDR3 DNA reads TGTGCCAGCAGCCAAGCCCTCCTGGGGAGCGGACCAGCAGATACGCAGTATTTT. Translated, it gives CASSQALLGSGPADTQYF.